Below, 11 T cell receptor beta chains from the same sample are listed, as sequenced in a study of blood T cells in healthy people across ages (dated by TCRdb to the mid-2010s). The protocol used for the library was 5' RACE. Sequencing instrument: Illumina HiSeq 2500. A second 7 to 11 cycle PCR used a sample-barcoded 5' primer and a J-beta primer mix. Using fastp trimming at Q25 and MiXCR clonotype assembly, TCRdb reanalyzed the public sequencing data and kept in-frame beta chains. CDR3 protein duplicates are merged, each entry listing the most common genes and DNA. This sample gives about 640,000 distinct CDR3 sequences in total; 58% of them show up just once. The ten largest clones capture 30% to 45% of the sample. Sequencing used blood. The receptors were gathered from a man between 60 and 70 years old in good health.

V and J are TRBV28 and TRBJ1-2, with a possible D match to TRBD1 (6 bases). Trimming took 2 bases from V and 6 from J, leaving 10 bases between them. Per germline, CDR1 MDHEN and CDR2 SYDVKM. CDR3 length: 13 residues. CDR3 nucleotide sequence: TGTGCCAGCAGTTTACGAAGGGGGGATGGCTACACCTTC. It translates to CASSLRRGDGYTF.

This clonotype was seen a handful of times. In DNA form, the CDR3 reads TGTGCCAGCAGGCTAACAGCAGCCAAAAACATTCAGTACTTC. It specifies CASRLTAAKNIQYF. The rearrangement links TRBV2 to TRBJ2-4; D gene unclear. Germline V CDR1 and CDR2: SNHLY, FYNNEI. Trimming cost V 6 bases and J 0 bases, with 9 bases left between them. CDR3 size: 14 residues.

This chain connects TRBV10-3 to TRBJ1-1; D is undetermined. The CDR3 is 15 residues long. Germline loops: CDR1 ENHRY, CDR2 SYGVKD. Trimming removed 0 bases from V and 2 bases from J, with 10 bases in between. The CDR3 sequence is CAISESRSQNTEAFF. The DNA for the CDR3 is TGTGCCATCAGTGAGTCGAGGTCTCAAAACACTGAAGCTTTCTTT.

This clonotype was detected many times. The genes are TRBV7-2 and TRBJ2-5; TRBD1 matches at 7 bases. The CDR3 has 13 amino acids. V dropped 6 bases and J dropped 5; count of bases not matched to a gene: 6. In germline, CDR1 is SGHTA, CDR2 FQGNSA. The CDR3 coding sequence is TGTGCCAGCAGGTCGACAGGGCTCGAGACCCAGTACTTC. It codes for CASRSTGLETQYF.

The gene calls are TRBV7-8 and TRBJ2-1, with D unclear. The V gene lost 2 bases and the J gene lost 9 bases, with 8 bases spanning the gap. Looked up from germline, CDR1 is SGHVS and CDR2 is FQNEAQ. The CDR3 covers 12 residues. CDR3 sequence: CASSLSRIEQFF. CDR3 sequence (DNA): TGTGCCAGCAGCTTAAGCCGGATTGAGCAGTTCTTC.

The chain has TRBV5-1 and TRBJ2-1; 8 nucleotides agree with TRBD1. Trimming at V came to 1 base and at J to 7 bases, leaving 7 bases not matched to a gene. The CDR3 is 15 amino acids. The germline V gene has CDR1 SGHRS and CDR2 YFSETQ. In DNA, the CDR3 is TGCGCCAGCAGCTTGCGGCAGGGGGCAGGGAATGAGCAGTTCTTC. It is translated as CASSLRQGAGNEQFF.

Here the CDR3 reads CASSSYQTSTSTDTQYF. The CDR3 nucleotides are TGCGCCAGCAGCTCCTACCAGACTAGCACTAGCACAGATACGCAGTATTTT. J is TRBJ2-3 and V is TRBV5-1; 7 bases match TRBD2. V gave up 3 bases and J gave up 0 bases; unmatched junction bases: 10. Germline values: CDR1 SGHRS, CDR2 YFSETQ. The CDR3 extends over 17 amino acids.

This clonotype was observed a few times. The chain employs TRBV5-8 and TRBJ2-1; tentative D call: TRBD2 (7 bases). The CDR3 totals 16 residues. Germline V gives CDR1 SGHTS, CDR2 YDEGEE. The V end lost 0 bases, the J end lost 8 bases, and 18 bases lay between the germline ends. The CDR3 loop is CASSLDRGGVRDEQFF. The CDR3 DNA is TGTGCCAGCAGCTTGGATAGGGGGGGCGTGCGGGATGAGCAGTTCTTC.

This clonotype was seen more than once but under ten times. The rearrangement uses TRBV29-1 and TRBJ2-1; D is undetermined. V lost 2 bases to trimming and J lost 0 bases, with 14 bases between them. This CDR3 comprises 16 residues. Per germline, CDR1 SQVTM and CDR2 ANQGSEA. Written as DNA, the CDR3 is TGCAGCGTTGAAAGGGCCGATGCGCCCTCCTACAATGAGCAGTTCTTC. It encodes CSVERADAPSYNEQFF.

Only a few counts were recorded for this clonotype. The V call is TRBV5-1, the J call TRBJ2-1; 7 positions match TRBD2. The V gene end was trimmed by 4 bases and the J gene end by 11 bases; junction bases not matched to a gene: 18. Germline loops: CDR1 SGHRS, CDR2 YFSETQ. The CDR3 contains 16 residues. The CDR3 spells CASSIRAGLNTQQQFF. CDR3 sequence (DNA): TGCGCCAGCAGCATACGAGCGGGGCTCAACACTCAACAGCAGTTCTTC. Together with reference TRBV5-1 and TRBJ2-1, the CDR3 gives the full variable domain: KAGVTQTPRYLIKTRGQQVTLSCSPISGHRSVSWYQQTPGQGLQFLFEYFSETQRNKGNFPGRFSGRQFSNSRSEMNVSTLELGDSALYLCASSIRAGLNTQQQFFGPGTRLTVL.

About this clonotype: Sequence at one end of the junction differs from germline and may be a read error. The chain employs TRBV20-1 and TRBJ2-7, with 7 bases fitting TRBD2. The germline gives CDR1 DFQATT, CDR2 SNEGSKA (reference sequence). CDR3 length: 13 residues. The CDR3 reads CSASTDRDYERYF. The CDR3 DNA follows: TGCAGTGCCAGTACTGACCGGGACTACGAGCGGTACTTC.